The 18 T cell receptor beta chains below were found in one sample sequenced in a study of cytomegalovirus exposure and HLA in healthy donors. PCR amplification relied on 60 Vbeta primers (plus 13 Jbeta primers). Profiling relied on immunoSEQ multiplex PCR, and the TCRdb table lists in-frame clones only, not all of them. The sample has roughly 250,000 clones, about 80% seen once. The specimen sequenced was PBMCs. All receptors derive from a girl aged 2-15 years in good health and CMV-seronegative.

This sequence joins TRBV13 and TRBJ2-3; 11 bases map to TRBD1. There are 16 residues in the CDR3. CDR1 is PRHDT, CDR2 FYEKMQ, per germline (reference sequence). After removal of 5 bases from V and 2 bases from J, the junction contained 6 bases not matched to a gene. CDR3 in DNA: TGTGCCAGCAGCGATGGACAGGGGGCAATCACAGATACGCAGTATTTT. Protein product: CASSDGQGAITDTQYF.

The chain carries TRBV11-2 and TRBJ2-2, with D possibly matching TRBD1 (6 bases). The CDR3 has 14 residues. Trimming cost V 1 base and J 7 bases, with 10 bases left between them. Germline loops: CDR1 SGHAT, CDR2 FQNNGV. The CDR3 DNA sequence: TGTGCCAGCAGCTTAGCACAGGACAGCGGGGAGCTGTTTTTT. It translates to CASSLAQDSGELFF.

The sample holds a few counts of this clone. This sequence joins TRBV7-9 and TRBJ2-3; tentatively, D is TRBD1 (5 bases). CDR1 is SEHNR, CDR2 FQNEAQ, per germline (reference sequence). The CDR3 length is 13 residues. V lost 5 bases and J 3 bases, leaving 9 bases between the germline ends. The CDR3 bases are TGTGCCAGCAGCCAACCAGGGACAGATACGCAGTATTTT. It encodes CASSQPGTDTQYF.

V and J are TRBV21-1 and TRBJ2-1; the table's D call, TRBD2, has no DNA check behind it. TRBV21-1 is flagged as a pseudogene. This CDR3 is built from 16 residues. CDR3 protein: CASSPLAGVVYNEQFF. CDR3 nucleotide sequence: TGTGCCAGCAGCCCACTAGCGGGAGTTGTCTACAATGAGCAGTTCTTC.

The chain recombines TRBV15 with TRBJ1-3; the D is unclear. The CDR3 totals 16 residues. Per the germline V gene, CDR1 is LNHNV and CDR2 is YYDKDF (reference sequence). V lost 1 base to trimming and J lost 0 bases, with 10 bases between them. CDR3 amino acids: CATSRGTEYSGNTIYF. The CDR3 nucleotides are TGTGCCACCAGCAGAGGAACTGAATACTCTGGAAACACCATATATTTT. The whole variable domain, remainder taken from reference TRBV15 and TRBJ1-3, is DAMVIQNPRYQVTQFGKPVTLSCSQTLNHNVMYWYQQKSSQAPKLLFHYYDKDFNNEADTPDNFQSRRPNTSFCFLDIRSPGLGDTAMYLCATSRGTEYSGNTIYFGEGSWLTVV.

This clone was counted a few times. The chain couples TRBV14 to TRBJ2-7, with TRBD2 matching 9 bases. Looked up from germline, CDR1 is SGHDN and CDR2 is FVKESK. The CDR3 totals 18 residues. The ends lost 4 bases at V and 0 bases at J; junction bases unmatched: 13. The CDR3 DNA reads as TGTGCCAGCAGCCCCCCCGGGGCTAGCGGGACTTCCTCCTACGAGCAGTACTTC. Translated, it gives CASSPPGASGTSSYEQYF.

CDR3 loop: CAWSVNLGYEQYF. The CDR3 DNA sequence: TGTGCCTGGAGTGTAAACCTAGGTTACGAGCAGTACTTC. The chain recombines TRBV30 with TRBJ2-7, with D unresolved. CDR3 size: 13 residues. Germline V lookup: CDR1 GTSNPN, CDR2 SVGIG (reference sequence). V was shortened by 0 bases and J by 4 bases, with 10 bases between the two germline ends.

V is TRBV7-2 and J is TRBJ1-5, with D hard to call. Between the trimmed V and J ends, which lost 5 bases and 4 bases, there was a span of 15 bases. The CDR3 extends over 15 amino acids. Looked up from germline, CDR1 is SGHTA and CDR2 is FQGNSA. CDR3 in amino acids: CASSPGLITNQPQHF. The CDR3 region has the DNA TGTGCCAGCAGCCCAGGACTGATAACGAATCAGCCCCAGCATTTT.

This chain links TRBV4-1 with TRBJ2-7; D is ambiguous. V shed 1 base and J shed 3 bases, with 7 bases lying between them. This CDR3 contains 13 residues. The V gene's germline CDR1 is MGHRA and CDR2 YSYEKL. CDR3 protein: CASSQAQNYEQYF. In DNA form, the CDR3 reads TGCGCCAGCAGCCAAGCCCAGAACTACGAGCAGTACTTC.

The chain links TRBV5-6 to TRBJ2-3; 15 positions match TRBD2. V trimming: 4 bases; J trimming: 1 base; junction bases outside the gene matches: 10. This CDR3 spans 19 amino acids. Looked up from germline, CDR1 is SGHDT and CDR2 is YYEEEE. The CDR3: CASSVYGTSGRIGTDTQYF. CDR3 in DNA: TGTGCCAGCAGCGTATACGGGACTAGCGGGAGGATCGGCACAGATACGCAGTATTTT.

This rearrangement joins TRBV7-9 to TRBJ2-1; 11 nucleotides match TRBD2. The trim removed 5 bases at V and 0 bases at J, leaving 6 bases unmatched. Germline CDR1 and CDR2: SEHNR and FQNEAQ (reference sequence). The CDR3 has 17 residues. For the CDR3, the DNA is TGTGCCAGCAGCGGCCGACTAGCGGGGAGCTCCTACAATGAGCAGTTCTTC. Its protein is CASSGRLAGSSYNEQFF.

CDR3 amino acids: CASSPMTGAPIGSPLHF. As DNA, the CDR3 is TGTGCCAGCAGCCCAATGACAGGGGCGCCTATCGGATCACCCCTCCACTTT. The chain couples TRBV7-9 to TRBJ1-6, with 8 nucleotides matching TRBD1. There are 17 residues in the CDR3. The trim removed 5 bases at V and 10 bases at J, leaving 16 bases unmatched. CDR1 is SEHNR, CDR2 FQNEAQ, per germline (reference sequence).

V gene TRBV7-9 combines with J gene TRBJ2-4; the D is unclear. V lost 5 bases and J lost 4, with 21 bases in between. CDR1 and CDR2 (germline): SEHNR, FQNEAQ (reference sequence). The CDR3 consists of 17 residues. The CDR3 here is CASSPATYTFLKNIQYF. The CDR3 nucleotides read TGTGCCAGCAGCCCTGCGACTTACACGTTCCTGAAAAACATTCAGTACTTC.

The chain joins TRBV29-1 to TRBJ2-7, with D tentatively TRBD2 (5 bases). The CDR3 runs 13 residues. Trimming removed 6 bases from V and 5 bases from J, with 17 bases in between. Germline loops: CDR1 SQVTM, CDR2 ANQGSEA. In DNA form, the CDR3 reads TGCAGCGTGACCCGGGAAGGCCGCAACGAGCAGTACTTC. Translation: CSVTREGRNEQYF.

The count of this clone is one. The chain has TRBV5-1 and TRBJ1-6; D is possibly TRBD1 (5 bases). Germline V CDR1 and CDR2: SGHRS, YFSETQ. V was cut by 0 bases and J by 10 bases, with 14 bases left in between. This CDR3 comprises 15 residues. The CDR3 bases are TGCGCCAGCAGCTTGGGAGACAGTTTATACTCACCCCTCCACTTT. It codes for CASSLGDSLYSPLHF.

V gene TRBV5-1 combines with J gene TRBJ1-1, with D perhaps TRBD1 (6 bases). V lost 4 bases, J lost 4 bases, and 14 bases lay in between. This CDR3 contains 14 residues. CDR1 SGHRS and CDR2 YFSETQ come from the germline V gene. CDR3 nucleotide sequence: TGCGCCAGCAGCCACCCACAGGGATCCACTGAAGCTTTCTTT. It is translated as CASSHPQGSTEAFF.

This clone was recorded a few times. The chain has TRBV4-1 and TRBJ1-2, with TRBD1 matching over 7 bases. Germline loops: CDR1 MGHRA, CDR2 YSYEKL. The CDR3 contains 15 residues. V dropped 3 bases and J dropped 3; count of bases not matched to a gene: 7. The chain's CDR3 is CASSQEPGQYYGYTF. The DNA for the CDR3 is TGCGCCAGCAGCCAGGAACCGGGACAGTACTATGGCTACACCTTC.

About this clone itself: Additional DNA sequences in this sample encode the identical CDR3. This chain uses TRBV28 with TRBJ2-7; D unclear. Germline V gene lookup returns CDR1 MDHEN and CDR2 SYDVKM. Trimming shortened V by 2 bases and J by 4 bases, and 3 bases separated the two germline ends. The CDR3 has 11 residues. The CDR3 nucleotides read TGTGCCAGCAGTTTACTGTACGAGCAGTACTTC. Amino acid sequence: CASSLLYEQYF.